This record concerns one T cell receptor beta chain sequence. This entry comes from a study of shared clonotypes between healthy human individuals. TCRdb keeps only in-frame clones here, not all; method: immunoSEQ multiplex PCR. The sample consists of 1,400,000 or so clones, approximately 98.5% of them appearing once. V lost 7 bases and J 12 bases, leaving 18 bases between the germline ends. The CDR3 is 12 residues long. CDR1 and CDR2 from the germline V gene are SEHNR and FQNEAQ (reference sequence). The rearrangement links TRBV7-9 to TRBJ1-2, with D uncertain. Material: naive CD4+ T cells sorted from blood. The subset denotes: CD45RA+ positively selected. This receptor was identified in a man aged 30 to 45 in good health. The CDR3 is CASKRYYGVDTF. CDR3 sequence (DNA): TGTGCCAGCAAAAGGTACTATGGAGTCGACACCTTC.